These T cell receptor beta chains were read from a single sample in a study of shared clonotypes between healthy human individuals. The repertoire was sequenced with immunoSEQ multiplex PCR; TCRdb's copy has only in-frame clones and lacks some. The profile shows about 1 million clones, about three quarters of them singletons. Sequenced input: memory CD4+ T cells sorted from blood. These receptors were collected from a man younger than 35 in good health. CDR3s include the opening cysteine and the closing phenylalanine or tryptophan. D genes are given only for firm matches. Rows give clone size only sometimes, using once, few, many, or a class for an expanded clone.

DNA,CDR3,size,V,D,J
TGTGCCAGCAGCTTAGCCGGCTCGTCTAACTATGGCTACACCTTC,CASSLAGSSNYGYTF,once,TRBV7-2,.,TRBJ1-2
TGTGCCAGCAGTTTTTCCCCCGGCAAGCAGGAGACCCAGTACTTC,CASSFSPGKQETQYF,few,TRBV6-6,.,TRBJ2-5
TGTGCCAGCAGCCCCAGGGTTAGAGACGAGCAGTACTTC,CASSPRVRDEQYF,.,TRBV14,.,TRBJ2-7
TGTGCCTGGAGTCGGACTAGCGGCACAGATACGCAGTATTTT,CAWSRTSGTDTQYF,few,TRBV30,TRBD2,TRBJ2-3
TGTGCCAGCAGTTTTTCCGACAGGGATAATTCACCCCTCCACTTT,CASSFSDRDNSPLHF,many,TRBV5-6,TRBD1,TRBJ1-6
TGTGCCAGCAGTAGAGGAGCACTAGCCTTAGATTACGAGCAGTACTTC,CASSRGALALDYEQYF,.,TRBV27,.,TRBJ2-7
TGTGCCAGCAGCTTTCAGCCAGCGGGCACAGATACGCAGTATTTT,CASSFQPAGTDTQYF,once,TRBV7-2,.,TRBJ2-3
TGTGCCAGCAGCCCGGGACAGGGGCTGATGAACACTGAAGCTTTCTTT,CASSPGQGLMNTEAFF,.,TRBV9,TRBD1,TRBJ1-1
TGTGCCTGGAGTGTCGGGACCACTGAAGCTTTCTTT,CAWSVGTTEAFF,.,TRBV30,.,TRBJ1-1
TGTGCCAGCAGTTATCAAACAGGGGAGGCATCACCCCTCCACTTT,CASSYQTGEASPLHF,.,TRBV6-5,TRBD1,TRBJ1-6
TGTGCCAGCAGACCGTCGGGGGGGCGAGGCTACACCTTC,CASRPSGGRGYTF,.,TRBV14,.,TRBJ1-2
TGCAGTGCGGTACCCGGGGACGAGCAGTACTTC,CSAVPGDEQYF,.,TRBV20-1,.,TRBJ2-7
TGTGCCAGCAGCCCGAGGACAGGGGATAAGAGAAATCAGCCCCAGCATTTT,CASSPRTGDKRNQPQHF,few,TRBV28,TRBD1,TRBJ1-5
TGTGCCTGGAGGCAAGCGGGATCATACAATGAGCAGTTCTTC,CAWRQAGSYNEQFF,.,TRBV30,TRBD2,TRBJ2-1
TGCGCCAGCAGCCGAACGGCTAGCGGGAAGAATGAGCAGTTCTTC,CASSRTASGKNEQFF,.,TRBV4-3,TRBD2,TRBJ2-1
TGTGCCAGCAGCTTAGCCCGGGACAGGGGCAGCTATGGCTACACCTTC,CASSLARDRGSYGYTF,.,TRBV7-9,TRBD1,TRBJ1-2
TGTGCCAGCAGCGGAGGACTAGCGGGAGAGACCCAGTACTTC,CASSGGLAGETQYF,.,TRBV9,TRBD2,TRBJ2-5
TGTGCCAGCTCACCGGGGGGAGTCGCAGATACGCAGTATTTT,CASSPGGVADTQYF,.,TRBV18,.,TRBJ2-3
TGCGCCAGCAGCGCGGCGGGGACCACGTCCTATGAGCAGTTCTTC,CASSAAGTTSYEQFF,.,TRBV5-1,.,TRBJ2-1
TGTGCCAGCTCACCACAGGGGTCGGACACTGAAGCTTTCTTT,CASSPQGSDTEAFF,many,TRBV18,.,TRBJ1-1
TGCGCCAGCAGCTCGGACGGAATCTATGGCTACACCTTC,CASSSDGIYGYTF,.,TRBV5-1,.,TRBJ1-2
TGCGCCAGCAGACTAGCGGGGGAAGATACGCAGTATTTT,CASRLAGEDTQYF,.,TRBV10-2,TRBD2,TRBJ2-3
TGTGCCAGCAGCCGGGGGGACGGCTATGGCTACACCTTC,CASSRGDGYGYTF,.,TRBV5-4,.,TRBJ1-2
TGTGCCAGCAGTTTAGGGCGGGTAACTGAAGCTTTCTTT,CASSLGRVTEAFF,few,TRBV27,.,TRBJ1-1
TGTGCCAGCAGCCCAGGGACAGGGCAAGGGTTCTTC,CASSPGTGQGFF,.,TRBV7-2,TRBD1,TRBJ2-1
TGTGCCAGTAGAGACAGGGATAGGTATGGCTACACCTTC,CASRDRDRYGYTF,.,TRBV19,TRBD1,TRBJ1-2
TGTGCCAGCACCCTCGTCCGGGGGGGAAGCGCTGAAGCTTTCTTT,CASTLVRGGSAEAFF,.,TRBV6-1,.,TRBJ1-1
TGTGCCAGCAGCCCATCCGGGATGACGAGGGAGCAGTACTTC,CASSPSGMTREQYF,few,TRBV11-3,.,TRBJ2-7
TGTGCCAGCACCCTCAAACCCGGGGCGGCCACTGAAGCTTTCTTT,CASTLKPGAATEAFF,.,TRBV6-5,.,TRBJ1-1
TGTGCCAGCAGCCGAAGGAGCGGGCCTGGAGAAAAACTGTTTTTT,CASSRRSGPGEKLFF,few,TRBV5-8,.,TRBJ1-4
TGTGCCACCTCCCGTACTAGCGGTAAAGAGACCCAGTACTTC,CATSRTSGKETQYF,few,TRBV2,TRBD2,TRBJ2-5
TGTGCCAGCAGCAAAGACATCAGCAATCAGCCCCAGCATTTT,CASSKDISNQPQHF,.,TRBV7-2,.,TRBJ1-5
TGTGCCAGCTCACACCCCCAGGGGCAGCAGTACTTC,CASSHPQGQQYF,.,TRBV18,.,TRBJ2-7
TGCGCCAGCAGGGCAAATGGACAGGGTGGATGGTTCTTT,CASRANGQGGWFF,.,TRBV5-1,TRBD1,TRBJ1-1
TGTGCCTGGGGACAGACATCTCAGGGCTACACCTTC,CAWGQTSQGYTF,.,TRBV30,.,TRBJ1-2
TGTGCCAGCATGCGATTCCGTCTTGGGTACACTGAAGCTTTCTTT,CASMRFRLGYTEAFF,once,TRBV27,.,TRBJ1-1
TGTGCCAGCATGGGGGGGCGCGGCACAGATACGCAGTATTTT,CASMGGRGTDTQYF,.,TRBV27,.,TRBJ2-3
TGTGCCAGTAGCACGACAGGAATCACCGGGGAGCTGTTTTTT,CASSTTGITGELFF,.,TRBV19,.,TRBJ2-2
TGTGCCAGCTCACAACAGGGGACCTACGAGCAGTACTTC,CASSQQGTYEQYF,.,TRBV18,TRBD1,TRBJ2-7
TGTGCCAGTAGTATCGACAGTCTCTCCTACAATGAGCAGTTCTTC,CASSIDSLSYNEQFF,.,TRBV19,.,TRBJ2-1
TGTGCCACCCGCGGGGAGGGCTACAATGAGCAGTTCTTC,CATRGEGYNEQFF,.,TRBV6-6,TRBD2,TRBJ2-1
TGTGCCAGCCGCCAGGACAGCTCTGGAAACACCATATATTTT,CASRQDSSGNTIYF,few,TRBV6-1,.,TRBJ1-3
TGTGCCAGCAGCTTGGACAGCTACTCTGGGGCCAACGTCCTGACTTTC,CASSLDSYSGANVLTF,.,TRBV5-6,.,TRBJ2-6